This TCR beta chain was sequenced during a study of cytomegalovirus exposure and HLA in healthy donors. Though probably carrying unrecorded immune exposures, donors were nominally healthy at sampling. The PCR used 60 Vbeta and 13 Jbeta primers. Profiled with immunoSEQ multiplex PCR; TCRdb holds only in-frame clones, not every one. The table has fewer than 200,000 clones, around 79% seen once; the top ten hold about 4.5%. Looked up from germline, CDR1 is MNHEY and CDR2 is SMNVEV (reference sequence). The V segment lost 4 bases and the J segment 9 bases; nucleotides outside the gene matches: 22. CDR3 length equals 18 residues.

The clonotype comes from a man aged 40-55 years in good health and CMV-seronegative. The sequenced sample consisted of PBMCs. V is TRBV27 and J is TRBJ1-2; 8 nucleotides align to TRBD1. The CDR3 spells CASSSPRSFGQGLRSYTF. DNA for the CDR3: TGTGCCAGCAGTTCGCCAAGGTCTTTTGGACAGGGCCTTAGAAGCTACACCTTC.